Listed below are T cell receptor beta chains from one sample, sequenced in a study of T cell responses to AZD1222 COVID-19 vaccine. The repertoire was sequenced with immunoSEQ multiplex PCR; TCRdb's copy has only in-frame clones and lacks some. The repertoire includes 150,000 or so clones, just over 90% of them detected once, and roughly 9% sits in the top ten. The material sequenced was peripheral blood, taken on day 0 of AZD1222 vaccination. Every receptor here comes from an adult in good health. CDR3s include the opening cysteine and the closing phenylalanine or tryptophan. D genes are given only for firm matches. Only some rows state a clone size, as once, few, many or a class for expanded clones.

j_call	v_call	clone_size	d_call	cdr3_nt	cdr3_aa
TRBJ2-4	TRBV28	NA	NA	TGTGCCAGCGGAACCCTGGGGGACATTCAGTACTTC	CASGTLGDIQYF
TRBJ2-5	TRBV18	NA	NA	TGTGCCAGCTCACTCCAGGACCAATTCGGGACCCAGTACTTC	CASSLQDQFGTQYF
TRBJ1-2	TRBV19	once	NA	TGTGCCAGTAATGGGCCGACCTATGGCTACACCTTC	CASNGPTYGYTF
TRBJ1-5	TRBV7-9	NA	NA	TGTGCCAGCAGCGATGGAGTTCGGCCCCAGCATTTT	CASSDGVRPQHF
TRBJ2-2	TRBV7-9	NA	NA	TGTGCCAGCAGCCTTCTGGGGAGTAACACCGGGGAGCTGTTTTTT	CASSLLGSNTGELFF
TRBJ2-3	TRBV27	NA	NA	TGTGCCAGCAGGATACCAGCGACAGATACGCAGTATTTT	CASRIPATDTQYF
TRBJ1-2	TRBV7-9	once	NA	TGTGCCAGCAGCTTAGCTGGGGCCTATGGCTACACCTTC	CASSLAGAYGYTF
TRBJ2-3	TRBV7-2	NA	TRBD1	TGTGCCAGCAGCTCAGGGGGCCGAGGGGGCACAGATACGCAGTATTTT	CASSSGGRGGTDTQYF
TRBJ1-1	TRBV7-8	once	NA	TGTGCCAGCAGCTTTGTAAGCGGTACCGGAAGGGCTGAAGCTTTCTTT	CASSFVSGTGRAEAFF
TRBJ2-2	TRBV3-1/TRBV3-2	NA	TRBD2	TGTGCCAGCAGCCAAGAGAGAGGAGGGAGGGTTTACACCGGGGAGCTGTTTTTT	CASSQERGGRVYTGELFF
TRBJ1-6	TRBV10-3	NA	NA	TGTGCCATCAGGGACAGCTCCTATAATTCACCCCTCCACTTT	CAIRDSSYNSPLHF
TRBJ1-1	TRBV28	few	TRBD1	TGTGCCAGCAGTCCCCAACAGGGGTTCACTGAAGCTTTCTTT	CASSPQQGFTEAFF
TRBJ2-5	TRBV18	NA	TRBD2	TGTGCCAGCTCACCACTGAGGACTAGCGGGGAAGAGACCCAGTACTTC	CASSPLRTSGEETQYF
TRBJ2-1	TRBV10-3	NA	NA	TGTGCCATCAGTGAGGGGCAGGGTGACAATGAGCAGTTCTTC	CAISEGQGDNEQFF
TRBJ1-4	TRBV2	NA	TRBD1	TGTGCCAGCAGTGAAGTCAAGGGGGCGGTTTTAGGTGAAAAACTGTTTTTT	CASSEVKGAVLGEKLFF
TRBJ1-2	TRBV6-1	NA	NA	TGTGCCAGCAGTGAACGGAGATATGGCTACACCTTC	CASSERRYGYTF
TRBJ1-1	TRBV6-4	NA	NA	TGTGCCAGCAGAAACACCGGGGGGGGAATGAACACTGAAGCTTTCTTT	CASRNTGGGMNTEAFF
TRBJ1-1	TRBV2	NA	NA	TGTGCCAGCAGTGAATCGAGTTCTAACACTGAAGCTTTCTTT	CASSESSSNTEAFF
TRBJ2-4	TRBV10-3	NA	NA	TGTGCCATCAGTGATTCGGGCAGGGTTGGGACCAAAAACATTCAGTACTTC	CAISDSGRVGTKNIQYF
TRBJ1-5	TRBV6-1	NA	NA	TGTGCCAGCAGTGAAACGACGAAGATCCCCAAACATCCAAGAGATCAGCCCCAGCATTTT	CASSETTKIPKHPRDQPQHF
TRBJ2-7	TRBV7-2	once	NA	TGTGCCAGCAGCTACTCTACAGGCCCTCCTTACGAGCAGTACTTC	CASSYSTGPPYEQYF
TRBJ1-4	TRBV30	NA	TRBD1	TGTGCCTGGAGTGCGGGACAGCGACATGAAAAACTGTTTTTT	CAWSAGQRHEKLFF
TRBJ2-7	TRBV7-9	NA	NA	TGTGCCAGCAGCACCCGTCCGTACGAGCAGTACTTC	CASSTRPYEQYF
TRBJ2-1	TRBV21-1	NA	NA	TGTGCCAGCAGCAAAAACAGGGAGAGCTCCTACAATGAGCAGTTCTTC	CASSKNRESSYNEQFF
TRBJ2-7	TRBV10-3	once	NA	TGTGCCATCAGTAAGGCGAATACGGACGTCTACGAGCAGTACTTC	CAISKANTDVYEQYF
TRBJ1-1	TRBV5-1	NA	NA	TGCGCCAGCAGGGGGACGGGAAAAACTGAAGCTTTCTTT	CASRGTGKTEAFF
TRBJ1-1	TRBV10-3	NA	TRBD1	TGTGCCATCAGGGACAGGGGTTTGAACACTGAAGCTTTCTTT	CAIRDRGLNTEAFF
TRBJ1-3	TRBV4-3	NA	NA	TGCGCCAGCAGCCAAGAAAGCTCTGGAAACACCATATATTTT	CASSQESSGNTIYF
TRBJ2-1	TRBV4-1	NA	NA	TGCGCCAGCAGCCCGTACCGACAGGGAGGTAATGAGCAGTTCTTC	CASSPYRQGGNEQFF
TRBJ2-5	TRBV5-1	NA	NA	TGCGCCAGCAGCGGCGGACGGTCCCAAGAGACCCAGTACTTC	CASSGGRSQETQYF
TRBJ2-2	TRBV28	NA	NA	TGTGCCAGCAGTTTATACAGGGCCACCGGGGAGCTGTTTTTT	CASSLYRATGELFF
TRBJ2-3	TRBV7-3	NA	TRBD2	TGTGCCAGCAGCCCTAGCGGGGGGGCTTTAGATACGCAGTATTTT	CASSPSGGALDTQYF
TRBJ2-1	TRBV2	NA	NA	TGTGCCAGCAGTACTACCTATACGACTTTCGAGCAGTTCTTC	CASSTTYTTFEQFF
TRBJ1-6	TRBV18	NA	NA	TGTGCCAGCTCAATAGGGCAAGACCAGCCTATGTCCCTCCACTTT	CASSIGQDQPMSLHF
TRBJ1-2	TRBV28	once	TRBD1	TGTGCCAGCAGTTCCTCGACAGGGGGGAAGGCTGGCTACACCTTC	CASSSSTGGKAGYTF
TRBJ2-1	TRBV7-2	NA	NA	TGTGCCAGCAGCTTAATGGGGCAGGGACTTTACAATGAGCAGTTCTTC	CASSLMGQGLYNEQFF
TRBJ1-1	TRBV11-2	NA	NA	TGTGCCAGCAGCTTAGCGCGGGGAAACACTGAAGCTTTCTTT	CASSLARGNTEAFF
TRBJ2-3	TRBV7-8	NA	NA	TGTGCCAGCAGCTTCACGCCTAGCACAGATACGCAGTATTTT	CASSFTPSTDTQYF
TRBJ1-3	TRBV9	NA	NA	TGTGCCAGCAGCGTAGGTCCCGACCACACCATATATTTT	CASSVGPDHTIYF
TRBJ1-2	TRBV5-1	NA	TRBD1	TGCGCCAGCAGCTCCGACCCGGGACAGGGGCATGGCTACACCTTC	CASSSDPGQGHGYTF
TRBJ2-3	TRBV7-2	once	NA	TGTGCCAGCAGCACCCGGTCATGGTCGTATCGCGACCCAGATACGCAGTATTTT	CASSTRSWSYRDPDTQYF
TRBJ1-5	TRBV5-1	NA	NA	TGCGCCAGCAGCCCGGGGCGGGGCGATCAGCCCCAGCATTTT	CASSPGRGDQPQHF
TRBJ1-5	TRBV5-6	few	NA	TGTGCCAGCAGCCTTCTCGGGGCAGGGGCACAGCCCCAGCATTTT	CASSLLGAGAQPQHF
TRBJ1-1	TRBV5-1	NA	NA	TGCGCCAGCAGCTTGGAAGGAAGGTGGATGAACACTGAAGCTTTCTTT	CASSLEGRWMNTEAFF
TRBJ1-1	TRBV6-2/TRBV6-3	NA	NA	TGTGCCAGCAGTTATCGACCGGGGGTGAACACTGAAGCTTTCTTT	CASSYRPGVNTEAFF
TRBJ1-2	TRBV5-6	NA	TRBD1	TGTGCCAGCACAGGGGGCGCGGGCTACACCTTC	CASTGGAGYTF
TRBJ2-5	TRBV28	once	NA	TGTGCCAGCAGTTTCCCCAGAGAAGAGACCCAGTACTTC	CASSFPREETQYF
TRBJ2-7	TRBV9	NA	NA	TGTGCCAGCAGCGTAGGAAGGGACGAGCAGTACTTC	CASSVGRDEQYF
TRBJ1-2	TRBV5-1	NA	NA	TGCGCCAGCACCTCGGGGGCTAACTATGGCTACACCTTC	CASTSGANYGYTF
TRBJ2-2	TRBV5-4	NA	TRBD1	TGTGCCAGCAGCCCGGGACAGGCGAACACCGGGGAGCTGTTTTTT	CASSPGQANTGELFF
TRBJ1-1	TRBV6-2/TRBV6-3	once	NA	TGTGCCAGCAGTTACGTTCGCCGTACCGAAGCTTTCTTT	CASSYVRRTEAFF
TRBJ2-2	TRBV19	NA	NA	TGTGCCAGTAGTATAAACACAGCGGGGACATACACCGGGGAGCTGTTTTTT	CASSINTAGTYTGELFF
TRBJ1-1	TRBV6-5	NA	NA	TGTGCCAGCAGCGACACGCTGAACACTGAAGCTTTCTTT	CASSDTLNTEAFF
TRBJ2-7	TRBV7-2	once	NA	TGTGCCAGCAGCTTAGCCAGAAACCCAACCTACGAGCAGTACTTC	CASSLARNPTYEQYF
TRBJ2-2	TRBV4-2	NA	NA	TGTGCCAGCAGCCAAGTAGGGGGGGAGCTGTTTTTT	CASSQVGGELFF
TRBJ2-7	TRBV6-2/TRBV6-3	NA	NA	TGTGCCAGCAGTTTCAGACAGTCCTACGAGCAGTACTTC	CASSFRQSYEQYF
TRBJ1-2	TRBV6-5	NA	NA	TGTGCCAGCAGTTACGAGAGGGGCCCAGCTAACTATGGCTACACCTTC	CASSYERGPANYGYTF
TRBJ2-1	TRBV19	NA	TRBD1	TGTGCCAGTAAGGGGGCAGGGTGGCATGAGCAGTTCTTC	CASKGAGWHEQFF